This T cell receptor beta chain was found in a study of cytomegalovirus exposure and HLA in healthy donors. Study outcomes and limitations: Most TCR sequences proved rare, with some public TCRs found in many donors. When the data were analyzed later, several of the most significant clusters appeared to be linked to common viral pathogens.

The length of the CDR3 is 16 residues. Germline V CDR1 and CDR2: SGHAT, FQNNGV. Trimming at V came to 5 bases and at J to 4 bases, leaving 10 bases not matched to a gene. Donors counted as nominally healthy when sampled, yet unrecorded immune exposures were likely. Notes on this clone: Its antigen remains unidentified.

The PCR had 60 Vbeta and 13 Jbeta primers. As processed by the authors: Unique TCR beta chains numbered roughly 80 million in a later analysis, with roughly 10 million shared. The protocol was immunoSEQ multiplex PCR, while the TCRdb copy is restricted to in-frame clones and leaves out a portion. V and J calls and clone size follow that table, whereas D and trimming were derived from the DNA. The sample has 200,000 or so clones; more than 60% are singletons. This TCR derives from a woman aged 25-40 years in good health and CMV-seropositive. Specimen: PBMCs. The chain is built from TRBV11-2 and TRBJ2-2, with 7 nucleotides matching TRBD2. The CDR3 DNA is TGTGCCAGCAGCGCGCGACTAGCACCACTCACCGGGGAGCTGTTTTTT. This translates into CASSARLAPLTGELFF.